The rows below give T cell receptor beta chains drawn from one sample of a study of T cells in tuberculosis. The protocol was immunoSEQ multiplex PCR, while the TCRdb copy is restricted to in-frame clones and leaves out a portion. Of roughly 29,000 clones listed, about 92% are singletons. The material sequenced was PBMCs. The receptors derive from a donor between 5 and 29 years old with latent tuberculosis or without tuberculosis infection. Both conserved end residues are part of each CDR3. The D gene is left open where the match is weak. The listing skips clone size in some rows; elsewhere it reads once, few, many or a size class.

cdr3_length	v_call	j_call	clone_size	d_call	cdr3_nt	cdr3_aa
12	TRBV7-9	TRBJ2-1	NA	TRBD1	TGTGCCAGCAGCCAGACAGGGGATGAGCAGTTCTTC	CASSQTGDEQFF
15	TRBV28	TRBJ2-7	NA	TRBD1	TGTGCCAGCAGTTTACTCAACAGGGGCTCCTACGAGCAGTACTTC	CASSLLNRGSYEQYF
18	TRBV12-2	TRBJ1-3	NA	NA	TGTGCAAGTCGTCCCGTTCGGTTCCCCAGGGGCTCTGGAAACACCATATATTTT	CASRPVRFPRGSGNTIYF
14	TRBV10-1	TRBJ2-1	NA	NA	TGCGCCAGCAGGCCTAGGAGCTCCTACAATGAGCAGTTCTTC	CASRPRSSYNEQFF
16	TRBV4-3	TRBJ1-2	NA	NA	TGCGCCAGCAGCCAAGATAATCGACAGTCGGTCTATGGCTACACCTTC	CASSQDNRQSVYGYTF
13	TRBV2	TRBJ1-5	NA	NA	TGTGCCAGCAGTGAACAGATCAATCAGCCCCAGCATTTT	CASSEQINQPQHF
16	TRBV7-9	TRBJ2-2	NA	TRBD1	TGTGCCAGCAGCTTCCCGGGACAGGTGAACACCGGGGAGCTGTTTTTT	CASSFPGQVNTGELFF
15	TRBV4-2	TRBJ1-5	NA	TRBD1	TGTGCCAGCAGCCACCAACAGGGGGCGAATCAGCCCCAGCATTTT	CASSHQQGANQPQHF
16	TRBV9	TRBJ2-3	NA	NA	TGTGCCAGCAGCGTACTACGTGGGGCGAGCACAGATACGCAGTATTTT	CASSVLRGASTDTQYF
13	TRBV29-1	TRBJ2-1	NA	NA	TGCAGCGGCGTAGCGGCTTACTACAATGAGCAGTTCTTC	CSGVAAYYNEQFF
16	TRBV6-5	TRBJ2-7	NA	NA	TGTGCCAGCAGTTTTGCCTCTAGCGTTGGTTTCTACGAGCAGTACTTC	CASSFASSVGFYEQYF
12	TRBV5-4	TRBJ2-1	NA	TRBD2	TGTGCCAGCAGCTCGACTAGCGATGAGCAGTTCTTC	CASSSTSDEQFF
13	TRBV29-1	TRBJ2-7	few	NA	TGCAGCGTTGAAAAGGGCCAGGGCCACGAGCAGTACTTC	CSVEKGQGHEQYF
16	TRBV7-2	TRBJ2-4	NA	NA	TGTGCCAGCAGCTTAGTGGTGGGGGGGCCGCAAAACATTCAGTACTTC	CASSLVVGGPQNIQYF
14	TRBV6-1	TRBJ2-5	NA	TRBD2	TGTGCCAGCAGTTTTAGCGGGGGAAGGGAGACCCAGTACTTC	CASSFSGGRETQYF
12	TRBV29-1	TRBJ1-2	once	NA	TGCAGCGTTGTGAAGGGGGACTATGGCTACACCTTC	CSVVKGDYGYTF
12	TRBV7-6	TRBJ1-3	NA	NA	TGTGCCAGCAGCTCCGTTGGAAACACCATATATTTT	CASSSVGNTIYF
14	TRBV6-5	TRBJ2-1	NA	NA	TGTGCCAGCACAAGCCATAGCTCCTACAATGAGCAGTTCTTC	CASTSHSSYNEQFF
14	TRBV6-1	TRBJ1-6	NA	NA	TGTGCCAGCAGACTAACAGGGAGAACATCACCCCTCCACTTT	CASRLTGRTSPLHF
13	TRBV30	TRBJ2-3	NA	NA	TGTGCCTGGAGATGGGAGAGCACAGATACGCAGTATTTT	CAWRWESTDTQYF
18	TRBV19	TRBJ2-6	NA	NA	TGTGCCAGTAGTATTAATGCCGGGATTTGGTCTGGGGCCAACGTCCTGACTTTC	CASSINAGIWSGANVLTF
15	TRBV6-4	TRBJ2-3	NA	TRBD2	TGTGCCAGCATTGGAGCGGGGGGGCCCACAGATACGCAGTATTTT	CASIGAGGPTDTQYF
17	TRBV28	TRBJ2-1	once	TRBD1	TGTGCCAGCAACCGCCTTTTCCGGGACAGGGCGATCAATGAGCAGTTCTTC	CASNRLFRDRAINEQFF
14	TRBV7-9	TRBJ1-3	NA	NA	TGTGCCAGCGAGGATCTGAGCTCTGGAAACACCATATATTTT	CASEDLSSGNTIYF
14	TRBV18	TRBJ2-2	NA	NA	TGTGCCAGCTCACCTAGGGAGAGGTCCGGGGAGCTGTTTTTT	CASSPRERSGELFF
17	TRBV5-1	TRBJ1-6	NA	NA	TGCGCCAGCAGCTTAAACAGCCTGTGGGTGGGCGATTCACCCCTCCACTTT	CASSLNSLWVGDSPLHF
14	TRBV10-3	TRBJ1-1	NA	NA	TGTGCCATCAGTGATGCGTCCGGAGGGACTGAAGCTTTCTTT	CAISDASGGTEAFF
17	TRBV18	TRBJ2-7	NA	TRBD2	TGTGCCAGCTCACCGCAATTGACTAGCGGGGGGGCACGAGAGCAGTACTTC	CASSPQLTSGGAREQYF
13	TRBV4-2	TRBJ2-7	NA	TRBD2	TGTGCCAGCAGCCTAGCGGGGGGGCGCGAGCAGTACTTC	CASSLAGGREQYF
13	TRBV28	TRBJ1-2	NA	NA	TGTGCCAGCTTTGCAGGATCTAACTATGGCTACACCTTC	CASFAGSNYGYTF
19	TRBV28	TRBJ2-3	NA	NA	TGTGCCAGCAGTTCCCTCTTCGTACAGGGGGGGATGAGCACAGATACGCAGTATTTT	CASSSLFVQGGMSTDTQYF
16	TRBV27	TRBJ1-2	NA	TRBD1	TGTGCCAGCAGTTTACAGGGACAGGATGCCCGGGGAGGCTACACCTTC	CASSLQGQDARGGYTF
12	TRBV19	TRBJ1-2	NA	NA	TGTGCCAGTCGACTAACTAACTATGGCTACACCTTC	CASRLTNYGYTF
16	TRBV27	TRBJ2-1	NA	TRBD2	TGTGCCAGCAGACATCGACTAGCGGGATCGGACAATGAGCAGTTCTTC	CASRHRLAGSDNEQFF
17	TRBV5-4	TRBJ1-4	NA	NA	TGTGCCAGCAGCAACAAAGACGGGTCGGAAGCTAATGAAAAACTGTTTTTT	CASSNKDGSEANEKLFF